Listed here are 22 T cell receptor beta chains from one sample, sequenced in a study of cytomegalovirus exposure and HLA in healthy donors. PCR was performed using 60 Vbeta and 13 Jbeta primers. Profiled with immunoSEQ multiplex PCR; TCRdb holds only in-frame clones, not every one. The sample yields under 130,000 clones, roughly three quarters seen once. Material for sequencing was PBMCs. The receptor source for this set is a man aged 30 to 45 in good health and CMV-seronegative.

This chain links TRBV9 with TRBJ2-3, with 11 bases matching TRBD1. From germline, CDR1 is SGDLS and CDR2 YYNGEE. V gave up 4 bases and J gave up 11 bases; unmatched junction bases: 12. CDR3 size: 15 residues. Here the CDR3 reads CASSSQAGQGGVQYF. The DNA for the CDR3 is TGTGCCAGCAGCTCCCAAGCGGGACAGGGGGGCGTGCAGTATTTT.

The rearrangement links TRBV6-1 to TRBJ2-5; TRBD1 might be the D (6 bases). Looked up from germline, CDR1 is MNHNS and CDR2 is SASEGT. The V end lost 6 bases, the J end lost 4 bases, and 12 bases lay between the germline ends. CDR3 size: 13 residues. The CDR3 DNA follows: TGTGCCAGCAGGGGGGCGGTGGGAGAGACCCAGTACTTC. Amino acid sequence: CASRGAVGETQYF.

This chain uses TRBV5-4 with TRBJ1-1, with a tentative D call TRBD1 (5 bases). The CDR3 has 14 residues. V shed 0 bases and J shed 7 bases, with 13 bases lying between them. Germline V gene data show CDR1 as SGHNT and CDR2 as YYREEE (reference sequence). The CDR3 region has the DNA TGTGCCAGCAGCTTGGCGGGGGGGTTGGGTGAAGCTTTCTTT. Its protein is CASSLAGGLGEAFF.

The CDR3 coding sequence is TGTGCCAGCAGCGTTAGACAGGGCGCGGCAACTAATGAAAAACTGTTTTTT. Its translation is CASSVRQGAATNEKLFF. The chain employs TRBV7-9 and TRBJ1-4; TRBD1 matches at 7 bases. Germline CDR1 and CDR2: SEHNR and FQNEAQ (reference sequence). The CDR3 runs 17 residues. The V segment lost 5 bases and the J segment 0 bases; nucleotides outside the gene matches: 9.

The V and J genes are TRBV11-2 and TRBJ1-4, with TRBD1 matching over 8 bases. Germline loops: CDR1 SGHAT, CDR2 FQNNGV. Losses at the gene ends were 1 base for V and 4 bases for J; bases not matched to a gene: 2. This CDR3 spans 15 amino acids. The CDR3 nucleotides read TGTGCCAGCAGCTTAGGTGGACAGGGTAATGAAAAACTGTTTTTT. Translating it yields CASSLGGQGNEKLFF.

The rearrangement joins TRBV9 to TRBJ2-3; the D gene is possibly TRBD1 (5 bases). The length of the CDR3 is 19 residues. Germline V CDR1 and CDR2: SGDLS, YYNGEE. The germline V and J ends were trimmed by 2 bases and 0 bases, with 22 bases remaining between them. CDR3 bases: TGTGCCAGCAGCGTCCGACCCACATACAGGCAGTCTAGCACAGATACGCAGTATTTT. Translating it yields CASSVRPTYRQSSTDTQYF.

This chain joins TRBV7-9 and TRBJ1-3; unclear D gene. Trimming cost V 1 base and J 0 bases, with 10 bases left between them. Looked up from germline, CDR1 is SEHNR and CDR2 is FQNEAQ (reference sequence). The CDR3 length is 16 residues. CDR3 amino acids: CASSLGAGYSGNTIYF. The CDR3 DNA is TGTGCCAGCAGCTTAGGGGCAGGATACTCTGGAAACACCATATATTTT.

This clone was counted between two and nine times. The chain links TRBV5-6 to TRBJ2-5; a possible D gene is TRBD1 (6 bases). This CDR3 has 12 residues. The germline CDR1 and CDR2 sequences are SGHDT and YYEEEE. Deletions cut 4 bases from V and 5 bases from J, with 9 bases between. The CDR3 DNA sequence: TGTGCCAGCAGCGCAGGGGTTGAGACCCAGTACTTC. Its protein is CASSAGVETQYF. Drawing the rest from reference TRBV5-6 and TRBJ2-5, the complete variable domain is DAGVTQSPTHLIKTRGQQVTLRCSPKSGHDTVSWYQQALGQGPQFIFQYYEEEERQRGNFPDRFSGHQFPNYSSELNVNALLLGDSALYLCASSAGVETQYFGPGTRLLVL.

This clone came up a few times. The chain links TRBV4-3 to TRBJ2-7; 8 bases map to TRBD1. The length of the CDR3 is 15 residues. Trimming at V came to 1 base and at J to 0 bases, leaving 2 bases not matched to a gene. The germline gives CDR1 LGHNA, CDR2 YSLEER. This CDR3 is CASSQGQGHSYEQYF. The DNA for the CDR3 is TGCGCCAGCAGCCAAGGACAGGGGCACTCCTACGAGCAGTACTTC.

This chain joins TRBV28 and TRBJ1-5; 7 bases line up with TRBD1. The CDR3 totals 15 residues. Trimming at V came to 2 bases and at J to 7 bases, leaving 8 bases not matched to a gene. Germline CDR1 MDHEN, CDR2 SYDVKM. The CDR3 region is CASSLRSGGSQPQHF. DNA of the CDR3: TGTGCCAGCAGTTTAAGGTCAGGGGGGTCCCAGCCCCAGCATTTT.

V usage is TRBV4-1 and J usage is TRBJ2-3; weak D call: TRBD2 (5 bases). CDR3 length: 16 amino acids. Trimming pared 1 base from V and 1 base from J, leaving 12 bases between. The germline V gene has CDR1 MGHRA and CDR2 YSYEKL. CDR3 loop: CASSQVVRAGTDTQYF. The CDR3 nucleotides are TGCGCCAGCAGCCAAGTTGTCCGAGCGGGCACAGATACGCAGTATTTT.

The chain employs TRBV7-9 and TRBJ2-1, with D possibly matching TRBD2 (5 bases). V was clipped by 11 bases and J by 0 bases, with 11 bases between them. This CDR3 has 13 amino acids. Germline CDR1 SEHNR, CDR2 FQNEAQ (reference sequence). CDR3 nucleotides: TGTGCCGCGGGTGTCAGCTCCTACAATGAGCAGTTCTTC. Its protein is CAAGVSSYNEQFF.

The chain has TRBV5-1 and TRBJ2-5; tentative D call: TRBD2 (5 bases). CDR3 length: 13 amino acids. Germline assignment: CDR1 SGHRS and CDR2 YFSETQ. With 4 bases removed from V and 1 base from J, the gap between germline ends came to 8 bases. The CDR3 is CASSLGSQETQYF. CDR3 in DNA: TGCGCCAGCAGCCTAGGGAGCCAAGAGACCCAGTACTTC.

The chain links TRBV2 to TRBJ1-4; D is unresolved. The end of the DNA is better explained by TRBJ2-2, so the J call may be wrong. Germline lookup yields CDR1 SNHLY and CDR2 FYNNEI. This CDR3 spans 13 amino acids. Here the CDR3 reads CASRLFEVGELFF. DNA of the CDR3: TGTGCCAGCAGATTGTTCGAGGTCGGGGAGCTGTTTTTT.

This chain connects TRBV5-1 to TRBJ2-6; 11 bases match TRBD1. The trim removed 9 bases at V and 1 base at J, leaving 9 bases unmatched. Germline V gene data show CDR1 as SGHRS and CDR2 as YFSETQ. The CDR3 sequence is 17 residues long. This CDR3 reads CATSLGQGASGANVLTF. In nucleotides, the CDR3 is TGCGCCACCTCCCTTGGACAGGGGGCGTCTGGGGCCAACGTCCTGACTTTC.

This rearrangement joins TRBV5-4 to TRBJ1-6, with 8 positions matching TRBD1. Germline V CDR1 and CDR2: SGHNT, YYREEE (reference sequence). The V and J ends lost 5 bases and 9 bases, in that order; junction bases with no gene match: 7. The length of the CDR3 is 14 residues. The CDR3 sequence: CASSSRGQRSPLHF. As DNA, the CDR3 is TGTGCCAGCAGTTCCAGGGGGCAGCGTTCACCCCTCCACTTT.

This clone was seen more than once but under ten times. The chain employs TRBV9 and TRBJ2-1; 8 nucleotides match TRBD2. From germline, CDR1 is SGDLS and CDR2 YYNGEE. CDR3 length: 14 residues. V lost 0 bases and J lost 6; bases outside the gene matches: 2. The chain's CDR3 is CASSVAGGLNEQFF. DNA for the CDR3: TGTGCCAGCAGCGTAGCGGGAGGGCTCAATGAGCAGTTCTTC.

The rearrangement links TRBV7-2 to TRBJ2-7; D unclear. The CDR3 sequence is 15 residues long. Trimming shortened V by 2 bases and J by 2 bases, and 13 bases separated the two germline ends. The germline gives CDR1 SGHTA, CDR2 FQGNSA. Written as DNA, the CDR3 is TGTGCCAGCAGCTTATCTAATAGAGAGCCCTACGAGCAGTACTTC. Protein product: CASSLSNREPYEQYF.

Only a few counts were recorded for this clone. A read error may produce the germline difference seen at one junction end. The rearrangement joins TRBV10-3 to TRBJ2-7, with unresolved D. Germline V gene data show CDR1 as ENHRY and CDR2 as SYGVKD. The CDR3 loop spans 10 amino acids. CDR3 sequence: CPDFYYEQYF. CDR3 in DNA: TGCCCTGACTTCTACTACGAGCAGTACTTC.

The chain employs TRBV10-1 and TRBJ2-6; 8 nucleotides line up with TRBD1. Germline assignment: CDR1 WNHNN and CDR2 SYGVQD (reference sequence). The length of the CDR3 is 17 residues. V lost 10 bases, J lost 2 bases, and 13 bases stayed unmatched. DNA for the CDR3: TGCGCCAAGAACAGGGGGTGGGGGTTTCCTGGGGCCAACGTCCTGACTTTC. Residues: CAKNRGWGFPGANVLTF.

V gene TRBV5-6 combines with J gene TRBJ1-4; D might be TRBD1 (6 bases). The CDR3 loop spans 15 amino acids. The V gene lost 3 bases and the J gene lost 8 bases, with 17 bases spanning the gap. Per germline, CDR1 SGHDT and CDR2 YYEEEE. The CDR3 DNA follows: TGTGCCAGCAGCTCCCTCCGGGGGGCGCAGGAAAAACTGTTTTTT. This translates into CASSSLRGAQEKLFF.

J is TRBJ1-1 and V is TRBV6-5; D unresolved. The germline V and J ends were trimmed by 2 bases and 5 bases, with 12 bases remaining between them. Germline V gives CDR1 MNHEY, CDR2 SVGAGI. The CDR3 contains 14 residues. The CDR3 DNA follows: TGTGCCAGCAGTTACCCTGGGAGAAAGACTGAAGCTTTCTTT. It encodes CASSYPGRKTEAFF.